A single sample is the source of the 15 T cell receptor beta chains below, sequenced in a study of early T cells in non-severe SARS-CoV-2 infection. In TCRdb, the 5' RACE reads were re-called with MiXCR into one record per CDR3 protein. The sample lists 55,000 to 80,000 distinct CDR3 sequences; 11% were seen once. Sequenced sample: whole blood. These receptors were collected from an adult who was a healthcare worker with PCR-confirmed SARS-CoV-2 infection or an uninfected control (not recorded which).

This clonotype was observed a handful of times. Here the CDR3 reads CASTTRASNQPQHF. Written as DNA, the CDR3 is TGTGCCAGTACCACCAGGGCTAGCAATCAGCCCCAGCATTTT. This chain links TRBV19 with TRBJ1-5; D perhaps matches TRBD1 (5 bases). V was shortened by 7 bases and J by 0 bases, with 10 bases between the two germline ends. Germline values: CDR1 LNHDA, CDR2 SQIVND (reference sequence). The CDR3 runs to 14 residues.

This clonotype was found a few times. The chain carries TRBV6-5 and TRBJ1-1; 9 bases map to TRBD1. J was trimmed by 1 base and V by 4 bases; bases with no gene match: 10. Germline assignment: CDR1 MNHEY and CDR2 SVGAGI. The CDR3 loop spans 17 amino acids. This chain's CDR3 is CASSFRGQGKKNTEAFF. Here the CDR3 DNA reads TGTGCCAGCAGTTTTCGGGGACAGGGTAAGAAGAACACTGAAGCTTTCTTT.

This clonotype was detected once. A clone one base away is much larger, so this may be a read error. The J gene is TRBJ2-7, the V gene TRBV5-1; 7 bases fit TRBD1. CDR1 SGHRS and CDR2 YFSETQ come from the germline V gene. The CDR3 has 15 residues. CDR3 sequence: CASSSGQSISYEQHF. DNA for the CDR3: TGCGCCAGCAGCTCGGGACAGAGTATCTCCTACGAGCAGCACTTC.

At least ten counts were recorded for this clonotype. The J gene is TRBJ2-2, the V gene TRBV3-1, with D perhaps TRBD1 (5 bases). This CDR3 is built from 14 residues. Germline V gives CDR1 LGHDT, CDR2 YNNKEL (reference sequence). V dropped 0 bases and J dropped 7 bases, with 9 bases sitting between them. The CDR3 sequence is CASSQEGVNGELFF. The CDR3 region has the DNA TGTGCCAGCAGCCAAGAAGGGGTGAACGGGGAGCTGTTTTTT.

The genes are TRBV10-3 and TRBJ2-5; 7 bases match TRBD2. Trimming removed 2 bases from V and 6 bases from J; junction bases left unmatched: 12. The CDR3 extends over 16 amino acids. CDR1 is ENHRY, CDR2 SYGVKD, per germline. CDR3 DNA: TGTGCCATCAGTGAGCAAGGTAGAGCGGGGAGGCAGACCCAGTACTTC. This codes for CAISEQGRAGRQTQYF.

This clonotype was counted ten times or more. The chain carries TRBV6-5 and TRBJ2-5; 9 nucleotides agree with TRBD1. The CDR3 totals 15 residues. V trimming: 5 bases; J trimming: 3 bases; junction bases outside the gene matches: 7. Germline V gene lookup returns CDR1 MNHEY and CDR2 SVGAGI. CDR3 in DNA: TGTGCCAGCAGTCCCCTCGGGACAGGGAAAGAGACCCAGTACTTC. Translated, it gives CASSPLGTGKETQYF.

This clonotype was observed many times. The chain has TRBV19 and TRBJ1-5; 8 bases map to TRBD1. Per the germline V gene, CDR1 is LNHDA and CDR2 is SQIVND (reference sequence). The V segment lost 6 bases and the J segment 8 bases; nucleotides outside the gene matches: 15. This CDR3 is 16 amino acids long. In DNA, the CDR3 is TGTGCCAGTAGCCATAGGACAGGGACGCGTAGGAAGCCCCAGCATTTT. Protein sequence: CASSHRTGTRRKPQHF.

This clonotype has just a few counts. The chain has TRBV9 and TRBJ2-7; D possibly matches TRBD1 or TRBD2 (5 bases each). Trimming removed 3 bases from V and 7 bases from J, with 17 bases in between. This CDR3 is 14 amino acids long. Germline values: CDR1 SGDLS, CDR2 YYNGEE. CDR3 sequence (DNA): TGTGCCAGCAGCGCCTATGGGGGAGTATGGGAGCAGTACTTC. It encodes CASSAYGGVWEQYF.

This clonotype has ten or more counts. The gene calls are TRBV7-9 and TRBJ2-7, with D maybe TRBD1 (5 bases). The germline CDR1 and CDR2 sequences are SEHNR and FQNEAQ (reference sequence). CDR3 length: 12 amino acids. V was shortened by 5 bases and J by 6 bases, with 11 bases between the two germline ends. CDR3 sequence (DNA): TGTGCCAGCAGCCCAGGACAATCCGAGCAGTACTTC. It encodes CASSPGQSEQYF.

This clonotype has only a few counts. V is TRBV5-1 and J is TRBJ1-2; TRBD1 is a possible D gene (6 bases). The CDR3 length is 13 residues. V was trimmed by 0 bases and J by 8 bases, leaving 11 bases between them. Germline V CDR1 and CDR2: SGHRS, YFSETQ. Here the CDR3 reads CASSLDGQRGYTF. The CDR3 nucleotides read TGCGCCAGCAGCTTGGACGGACAGCGAGGCTACACCTTC.

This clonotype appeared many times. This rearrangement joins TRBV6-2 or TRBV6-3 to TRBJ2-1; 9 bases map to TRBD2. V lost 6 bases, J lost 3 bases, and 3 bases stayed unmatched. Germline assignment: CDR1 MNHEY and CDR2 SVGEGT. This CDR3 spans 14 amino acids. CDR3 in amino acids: CASRETSGYNEQFF. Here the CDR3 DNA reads TGTGCCAGCAGGGAGACTAGCGGCTACAATGAGCAGTTCTTC.

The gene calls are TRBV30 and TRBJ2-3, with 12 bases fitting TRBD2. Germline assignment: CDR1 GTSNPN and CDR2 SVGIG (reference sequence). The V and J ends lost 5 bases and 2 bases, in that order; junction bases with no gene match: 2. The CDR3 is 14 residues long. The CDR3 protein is CAWSSGGATDTQYF. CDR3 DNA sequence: TGTGCCTGGTCTAGCGGGGGGGCCACAGATACGCAGTATTTT.

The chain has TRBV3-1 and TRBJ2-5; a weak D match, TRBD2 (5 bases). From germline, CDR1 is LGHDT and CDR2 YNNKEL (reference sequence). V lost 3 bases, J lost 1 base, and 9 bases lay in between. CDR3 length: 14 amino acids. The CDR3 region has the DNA TGTGCCAGCAGCCACCGGACTGCCCAAGAGACCCAGTACTTC. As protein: CASSHRTAQETQYF.

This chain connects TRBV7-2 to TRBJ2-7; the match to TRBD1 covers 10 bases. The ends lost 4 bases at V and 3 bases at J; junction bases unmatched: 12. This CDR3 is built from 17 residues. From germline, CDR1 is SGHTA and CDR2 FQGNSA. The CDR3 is CASSSLYRDRGNYEQYF. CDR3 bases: TGTGCCAGCAGCTCCCTATACCGGGACAGGGGAAACTACGAGCAGTACTTC. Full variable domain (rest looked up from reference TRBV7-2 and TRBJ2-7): GAGVSQSPSNKVTEKGKDVELRCDPISGHTALYWYRQSLGQGLEFLIYFQGNSAPDKSGLPSDRFSAERTGGSVSTLTIQRTQQEDSAVYLCASSSLYRDRGNYEQYFGPGTRLTVT.

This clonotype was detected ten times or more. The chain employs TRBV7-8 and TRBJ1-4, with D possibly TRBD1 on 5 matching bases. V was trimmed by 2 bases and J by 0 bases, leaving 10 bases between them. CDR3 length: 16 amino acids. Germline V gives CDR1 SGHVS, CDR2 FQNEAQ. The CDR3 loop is CASSLLRAATNEKLFF. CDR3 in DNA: TGTGCCAGCAGCTTACTCAGGGCTGCAACTAATGAAAAACTGTTTTTT.